In this sample, the clone carrying this T cell receptor (beta chain) turned up a few times. The sample originates from a study of T-cell memory formation after mild COVID-19. TCRdb analysed the 5' RACE reads with MiXCR anew, one entry per CDR3 protein. The sample shows roughly 580,000 distinct CDR3 sequences, approximately 19% of them seen only once. The sequencing input was PBMCs or a T cell subset sorted from them (not recorded which). The source of this sequence is an adult woman who had mild COVID-19 (a few samples of this study predate the infection). Cell type and time point are not known.

In DNA, the CDR3 is TGTGCCAGCAGCACAGGACCCTACTACGAGCAGTACTTC. Translating it yields CASSTGPYYEQYF. The rearrangement uses TRBV7-9 and TRBJ2-7, with a tentative D call TRBD1 (5 bases). V gave up 5 bases and J gave up 3 bases, with 11 bases separating them. CDR1 is SEHNR, CDR2 FQNEAQ, per germline (reference sequence). The CDR3 length is 13 residues. Variable domain in full (rest from reference TRBV7-9 and TRBJ2-7): DTGVSQNPRHKITKRGQNVTFRCDPISEHNRLYWYRQTLGQGPEFLTYFQNEAQLEKSRLLSDRFSAERPKGSFSTLEIQRTEQGDSAMYLCASSTGPYYEQYFGPGTRLTVT.